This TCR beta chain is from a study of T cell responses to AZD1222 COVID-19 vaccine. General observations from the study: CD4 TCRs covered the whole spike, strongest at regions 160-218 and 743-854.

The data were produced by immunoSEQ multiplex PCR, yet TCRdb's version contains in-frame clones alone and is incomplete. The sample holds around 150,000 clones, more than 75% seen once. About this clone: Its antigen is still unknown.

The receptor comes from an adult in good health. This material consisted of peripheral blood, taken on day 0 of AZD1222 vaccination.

This CDR3 reads CASSEALPAPLHF. DNA of the CDR3: TGTGCCAGCAGTGAAGCGCTTCCTGCACCCCTCCACTTT. The chain couples TRBV6-1 to TRBJ1-6, with no clear D. Germline loops: CDR1 MNHNS, CDR2 SASEGT. The CDR3 is 13 amino acids. The V end lost 0 bases, the J end lost 11 bases, and 8 bases lay between the germline ends.